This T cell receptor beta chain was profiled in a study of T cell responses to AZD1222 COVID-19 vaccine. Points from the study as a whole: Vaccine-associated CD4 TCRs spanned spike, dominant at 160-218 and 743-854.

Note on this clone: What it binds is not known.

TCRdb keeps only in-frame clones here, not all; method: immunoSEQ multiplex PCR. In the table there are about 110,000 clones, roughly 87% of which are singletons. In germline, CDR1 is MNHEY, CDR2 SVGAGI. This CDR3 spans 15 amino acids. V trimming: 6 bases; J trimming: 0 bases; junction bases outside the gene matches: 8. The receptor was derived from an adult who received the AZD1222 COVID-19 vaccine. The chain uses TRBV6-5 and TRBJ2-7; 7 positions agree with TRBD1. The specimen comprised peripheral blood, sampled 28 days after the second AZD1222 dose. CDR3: CASRTRTGPSYEQYF. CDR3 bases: TGTGCCAGCAGAACCCGGACAGGACCCTCCTACGAGCAGTACTTC.